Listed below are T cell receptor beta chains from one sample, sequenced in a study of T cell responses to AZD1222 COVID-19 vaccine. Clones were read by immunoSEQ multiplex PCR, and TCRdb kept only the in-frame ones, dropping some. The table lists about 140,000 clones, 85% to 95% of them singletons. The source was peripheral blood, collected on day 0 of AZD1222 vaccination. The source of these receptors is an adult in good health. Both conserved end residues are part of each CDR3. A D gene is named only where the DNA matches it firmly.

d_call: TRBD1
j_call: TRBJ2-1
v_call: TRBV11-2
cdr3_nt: TGTGCCAGCAGCTCTCCGGGACAGGGGTTAGGGGCTTACAATGAGCAGTTCTTC
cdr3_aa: CASSSPGQGLGAYNEQFF

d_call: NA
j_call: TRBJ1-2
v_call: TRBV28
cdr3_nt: TGTGCCAGCAGTTTATCGGGGAATGGCTACACCTTC
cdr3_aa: CASSLSGNGYTF

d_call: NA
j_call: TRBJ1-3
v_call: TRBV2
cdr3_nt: TGTGCCAGCAGTGTCATGGTAGCTGGAAACACCATATATTTT
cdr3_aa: CASSVMVAGNTIYF

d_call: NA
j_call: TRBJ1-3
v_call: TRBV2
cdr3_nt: TGTGCCAGCCGACTTAGATTTAACACCATATATTTT
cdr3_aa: CASRLRFNTIYF

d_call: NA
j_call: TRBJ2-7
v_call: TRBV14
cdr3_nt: TGTGCCAGCAGCCAAGTATCCTACGAGCAGTACTTC
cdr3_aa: CASSQVSYEQYF

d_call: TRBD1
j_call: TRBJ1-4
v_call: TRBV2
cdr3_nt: TGTGCCAGCATCCGGGACAGGGGTGCAACTAATGAAAAACTGTTTTTT
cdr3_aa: CASIRDRGATNEKLFF

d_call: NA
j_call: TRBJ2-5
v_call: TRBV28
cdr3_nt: TGTGCCAGCAGTCCAAGGGGGGACAGCCCGTTAAGCGAGACCCAGTACTTC
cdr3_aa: CASSPRGDSPLSETQYF

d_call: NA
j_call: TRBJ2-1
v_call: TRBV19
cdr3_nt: TGTGCCAGTAGTATGGGTAATCAGATCTACAATGAGCAGTTCTTC
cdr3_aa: CASSMGNQIYNEQFF

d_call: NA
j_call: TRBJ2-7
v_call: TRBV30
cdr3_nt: TGTGCCTGGAGCAGACGGGGATCCTACTCCTACGAGCAGTACTTC
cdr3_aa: CAWSRRGSYSYEQYF

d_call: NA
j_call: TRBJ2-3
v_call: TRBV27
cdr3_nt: TGTGCCAGCAGTCCCTCCTTATACGACCGGACGGGGATCTCTAGCACAGATACGCAGTATTTT
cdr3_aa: CASSPSLYDRTGISSTDTQYF

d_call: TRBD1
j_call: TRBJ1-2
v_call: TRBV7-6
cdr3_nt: TGTGCCAGCAGCTCCATGACAGGGTATGGCTACACCTTC
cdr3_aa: CASSSMTGYGYTF

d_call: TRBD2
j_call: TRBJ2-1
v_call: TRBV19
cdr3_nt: TGTGCCAGTGGCCTAGCGGGGCACAATGAGCAGTTCTTC
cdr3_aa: CASGLAGHNEQFF

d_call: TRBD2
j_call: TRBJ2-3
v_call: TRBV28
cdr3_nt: TGTGCCAGCAGTTTATACTGGTCGGGGGAGGGAGATACGCAGTATTTT
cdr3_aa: CASSLYWSGEGDTQYF

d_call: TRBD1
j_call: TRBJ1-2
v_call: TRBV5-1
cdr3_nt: TGCGCCAGCAGCATAGGGACAGACCTCTATGGCTACACCTTC
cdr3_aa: CASSIGTDLYGYTF

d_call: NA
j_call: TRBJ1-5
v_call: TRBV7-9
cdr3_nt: TGTGCCAGCAGCTCGGACATTAGCAATCAGCCCCAGCATTTT
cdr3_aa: CASSSDISNQPQHF

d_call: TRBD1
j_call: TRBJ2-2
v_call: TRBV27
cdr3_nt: TGTGCCAGCATCCCGGGACAGGGTTTTAACACCGGGGAGCTGTTTTTT
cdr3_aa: CASIPGQGFNTGELFF

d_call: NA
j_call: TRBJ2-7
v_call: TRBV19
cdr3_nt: TGTGCCAGTAGTGTTGACCCGTACGAGCAGTACTTC
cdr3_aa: CASSVDPYEQYF

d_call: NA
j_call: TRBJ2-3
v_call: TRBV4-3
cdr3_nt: TGCGCCAGCAGCCAAGGAGGGGGTTTTTATACGCAGTATTTT
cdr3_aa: CASSQGGGFYTQYF

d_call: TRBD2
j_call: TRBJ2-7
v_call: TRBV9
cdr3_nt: TGTGCCAGCAGCGTCGACCTACTAGCGGGGTCCTACGAGCAGTACTTC
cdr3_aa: CASSVDLLAGSYEQYF

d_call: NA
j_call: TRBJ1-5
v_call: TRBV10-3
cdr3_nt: TGTGCCACCGATGCGGGCTATAGCAATCAGCCCCAGCATTTT
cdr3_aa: CATDAGYSNQPQHF

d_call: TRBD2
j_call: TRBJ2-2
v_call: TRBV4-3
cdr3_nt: TGCGCCAGCAGCCAAGACCTACTAGCGGCAAACACCGGGGAGCTGTTTTTT
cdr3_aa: CASSQDLLAANTGELFF

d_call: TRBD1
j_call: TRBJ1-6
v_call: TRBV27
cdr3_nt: TGTGCCAGCAGCCCTACGGGACAGGGGAATTCACCCCTCCACTTT
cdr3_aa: CASSPTGQGNSPLHF

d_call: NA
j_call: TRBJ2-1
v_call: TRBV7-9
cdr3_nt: TGTGCCAGCAGCTTAGCGGGGGGGCCCCCCGGTGAGCAGTTCTTC
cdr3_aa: CASSLAGGPPGEQFF

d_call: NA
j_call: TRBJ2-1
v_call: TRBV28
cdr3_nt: TGTGCCAGCAGTTTATCTTCAGCTAGGTACAATGAGCAGTTCTTC
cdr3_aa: CASSLSSARYNEQFF

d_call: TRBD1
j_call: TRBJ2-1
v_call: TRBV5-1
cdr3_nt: TGCGCCAGCAGCCCAGCCGGGACAGGGGGATTGGTGTCCTACAATGAGCAGTTCTTC
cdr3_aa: CASSPAGTGGLVSYNEQFF